Below, 15 T cell receptor beta chains from the same sample are listed, as sequenced in a study of blood T cell repertoires in COVID-19. The protocol was immunoSEQ multiplex PCR, while the TCRdb copy is restricted to in-frame clones and leaves out a portion. The top ten hold around 4.8% of the sample, which has about 140,000 clones, about three quarters seen once. The sample taken for sequencing was peripheral blood. These receptors all come from a woman older than 75 with active or convalescent COVID-19.

The V and J genes are TRBV4-2 and TRBJ1-3; D is uncertain. The V end was cut by 3 bases, the J end by 0 bases, with 12 bases between. The germline V gene encodes CDR1 LGHNA and CDR2 YNFKEQ. The CDR3 contains 16 residues. The CDR3 reads CASSHRRGISGNTIYF. Written as DNA, the CDR3 is TGTGCCAGCAGCCACCGACGGGGTATCTCTGGAAACACCATATATTTT.

The chain combines TRBV6-2 or TRBV6-3 with TRBJ1-1; 9 bases are shared with TRBD1. The germline V gene encodes CDR1 MNHEY and CDR2 SVGEGT. This CDR3 has 15 amino acids. The V and J ends lost 2 bases and 4 bases, in that order; junction bases with no gene match: 5. The CDR3: CASSYLQGAGTEAFF. In nucleotides, the CDR3 is TGTGCCAGCAGTTACCTACAGGGGGCAGGCACTGAAGCTTTCTTT.

The J gene is TRBJ2-1, the V gene TRBV20-1, with a possible D match to TRBD1 (5 bases). The CDR3 loop spans 19 amino acids. The ends were cut back, 3 bases at V and 8 bases at J, with 32 bases in the middle. Germline V CDR1 and CDR2: DFQATT, SNEGSKA (reference sequence). CDR3: CSASFSGRRSPGARDEQFF. Written as DNA, the CDR3 is TGCAGTGCTAGTTTCAGTGGTAGGAGATCACCTGGGGCACGGGATGAGCAGTTCTTC.

The chain combines TRBV7-3 with TRBJ2-5; 10 nucleotides agree with TRBD2. J lost 2 bases, V lost 2 bases, and 8 bases had no gene match. The CDR3 spans 17 residues. Per the germline V gene, CDR1 is SGHTA and CDR2 is FQGTGA. The CDR3 region is CASSLGLLAGRQETQYF. In nucleotides, the CDR3 is TGTGCCAGCAGCTTAGGTCTACTAGCGGGGCGTCAAGAGACCCAGTACTTC.

This clone was seen once. V usage is TRBV6-5 and J usage is TRBJ1-3; no clear D. With 4 bases removed from V and 0 bases from J, the gap between germline ends came to 13 bases. Germline lookup yields CDR1 MNHEY and CDR2 SVGAGI. This CDR3 spans 16 amino acids. CDR3 sequence: CASSSLTSSSGNTIYF. CDR3 DNA: TGTGCCAGCAGTTCCTTAACGTCGAGCTCTGGAAACACCATATATTTT.

Notes on this clone: Other DNA sequences in this sample translate to the same CDR3. The rearrangement links TRBV18 to TRBJ1-5; 9 bases match TRBD1. J gave up 3 bases and V 3 bases, and 3 bases lay outside the gene matches. CDR3 length equals 15 residues. Germline values: CDR1 KGHSH, CDR2 LQKENI. As DNA, the CDR3 is TGTGCCAGCTCACCCGGGACAGGGATCAATCAGCCCCAGCATTTT. This sequence encodes CASSPGTGINQPQHF.

The chain links TRBV6-2 or TRBV6-3 to TRBJ2-2; no reliable D call. Germline V gene lookup returns CDR1 MNHEY and CDR2 SVGEGT. The length of the CDR3 is 15 residues. The V and J ends lost 6 bases and 4 bases respectively, with 15 bases between them. In DNA, the CDR3 is TGTGCCAGCAGCTCGAATCTAGGATTCACCGGGGAGCTGTTTTTT. This gives the protein CASSSNLGFTGELFF.

Written as DNA, the CDR3 is TGCGCCAGCAGCTTGATTGGGGGGACTAATTCACCCCTCCACTTT. Protein product: CASSLIGGTNSPLHF. The chain uses TRBV5-1 and TRBJ1-6, with D possibly being TRBD1 (5 bases). This CDR3 comprises 15 residues. CDR1 SGHRS and CDR2 YFSETQ come from the germline V gene. Between the trimmed V and J ends, which lost 1 base and 6 bases, there was a span of 11 bases.

This chain links TRBV6-5 with TRBJ2-1; D gene ambiguous. Looked up from germline, CDR1 is MNHEY and CDR2 is SVGAGI. The CDR3 has 15 amino acids. V gave up 6 bases and J gave up 0 bases, with 12 bases separating them. CDR3 in amino acids: CASSLDTLSYNEQFF. The CDR3 DNA is TGTGCCAGCAGCCTCGACACTCTCTCCTACAATGAGCAGTTCTTC.

The V gene is TRBV10-3, the J gene TRBJ2-5, with 11 bases identical to TRBD2. Germline-derived CDR1 and CDR2 are ENHRY and SYGVKD. The CDR3 has 15 residues. V shed 11 bases, J shed 5 bases, and the junction held 13 bases outside the gene matches. The CDR3 sequence is CASSGLADKGETQYF. CDR3 bases: TGTGCCTCCTCGGGACTAGCGGACAAGGGGGAGACCCAGTACTTC.

The chain combines TRBV7-2 with TRBJ2-7; 15 bases match TRBD2. V shed 6 bases, J shed 7 bases, and the junction held 13 bases outside the gene matches. This CDR3 has 17 amino acids. Germline CDR1 reads SGHTA; CDR2 reads FQGNSA. CDR3 in DNA: TGTGCCAGCAGTTTAACTCCGGGACTAGCGGGGGGTAGTGAGCAGTACTTC. Protein: CASSLTPGLAGGSEQYF.

The rearrangement links TRBV10-1 to TRBJ2-1; 10 nucleotides align to TRBD2. V was clipped by 5 bases and J by 12 bases; unmatched bases: 7. This CDR3 spans 13 amino acids. CDR1 is WNHNN, CDR2 SYGVQD, per germline (reference sequence). This CDR3 reads CASSSGGDPRQFF. CDR3 DNA: TGCGCCAGCAGTAGCGGGGGGGACCCGCGGCAGTTCTTC.

The chain recombines TRBV4-2 with TRBJ2-5; D possibly corresponds to TRBD2 (6 bases). The CDR3 length is 13 residues. V lost 1 base to trimming and J lost 3 bases, with 6 bases between them. Per the germline V gene, CDR1 is LGHNA and CDR2 is YNFKEQ. Written as DNA, the CDR3 is TGTGCCAGCAGCCAAGCGGGAGAAGAGACCCAGTACTTC. Translated: CASSQAGEETQYF.

The chain recombines TRBV5-4 with TRBJ2-5, with D possibly matching TRBD2 (5 bases). V was pared by 1 base and J by 6 bases, with 13 bases between. Germline lookup yields CDR1 SGHNT and CDR2 YYREEE (reference sequence). This CDR3 has 14 residues. The chain's CDR3 is CASSLFGVGQTQYF. The CDR3, as DNA: TGTGCCAGCAGCTTGTTCGGGGTTGGGCAGACCCAGTACTTC. Variable domain in full (rest from reference TRBV5-4 and TRBJ2-5): ETGVTQSPTHLIKTRGQQVTLRCSSQSGHNTVSWYQQALGQGPQFIFQYYREEENGRGNFPPRFSGLQFPNYSSELNVNALELDDSALYLCASSLFGVGQTQYFGPGTRLLVL.

The rearrangement joins TRBV7-3 to TRBJ2-3, with 12 bases identical to TRBD2. The CDR3 covers 15 residues. The ends lost 3 bases at V and 6 bases at J; junction bases unmatched: 4. Germline-derived CDR1 and CDR2 are SGHTA and FQGTGA. CDR3 nucleotides: TGTGCCAGCAGCTTCCTAGCGGGGGGGCCTGATACGCAGTATTTT. Protein sequence: CASSFLAGGPDTQYF.